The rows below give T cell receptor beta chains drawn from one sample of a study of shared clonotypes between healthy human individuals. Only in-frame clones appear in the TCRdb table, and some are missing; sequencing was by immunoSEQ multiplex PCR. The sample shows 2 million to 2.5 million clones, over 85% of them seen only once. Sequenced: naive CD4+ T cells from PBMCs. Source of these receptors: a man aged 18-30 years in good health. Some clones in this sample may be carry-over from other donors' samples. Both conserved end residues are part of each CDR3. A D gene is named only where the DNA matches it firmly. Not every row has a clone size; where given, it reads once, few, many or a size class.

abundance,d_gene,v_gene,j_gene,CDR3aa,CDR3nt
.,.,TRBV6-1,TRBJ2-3,CASSDSSLTDTQYF,TGTGCCAGCAGTGACAGCTCCCTCACAGATACGCAGTATTTT
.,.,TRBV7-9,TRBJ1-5,CASSLVQGPFNQPQHF,TGTGCCAGCAGCTTAGTCCAGGGTCCCTTCAATCAGCCCCAGCATTTT
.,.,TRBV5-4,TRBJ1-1,CASSRVLGTEAFF,TGTGCCAGCAGCCGGGTCTTAGGGACTGAAGCTTTCTTT
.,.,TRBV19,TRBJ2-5,CASSIRQGETQYF,TGTGCCAGTAGTATACGGCAGGGTGAGACCCAGTACTTC
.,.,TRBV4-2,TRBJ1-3,CASSQGAVGGETGNTIYF,TGTGCCAGCAGCCAAGGGGCAGTAGGGGGGGAAACTGGAAACACCATATATTTT
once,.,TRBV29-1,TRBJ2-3,CSVRQGGSDTQYF,TGCAGCGTAAGACAGGGAGGATCAGATACGCAGTATTTT
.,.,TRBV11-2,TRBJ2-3,CASSTSGDTQYF,TGTGCCAGCAGTACTTCTGGAGATACGCAGTATTTT
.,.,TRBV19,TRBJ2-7,CASSLRGGEQYF,TGTGCCAGTAGCCTAAGGGGTGGCGAGCAGTACTTC
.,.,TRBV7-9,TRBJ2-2,CASSLVPSAGWDTGELFF,TGTGCCAGCAGCTTAGTACCCAGCGCGGGATGGGACACCGGGGAGCTGTTTTTT
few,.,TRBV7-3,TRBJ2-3,CASSLTGDTQYF,TGTGCCAGCAGCTTAACTGGGGATACGCAGTATTTT
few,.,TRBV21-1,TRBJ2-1,CASNRTSDEQFF,TGTGCCAGCAACAGGACTAGCGATGAGCAGTTCTTC
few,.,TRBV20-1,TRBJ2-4,CSAEKNIQYF,TGCAGTGCTGAAAAAAACATTCAGTACTTC
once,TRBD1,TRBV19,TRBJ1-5,CASTIRTGIQPQHF,TGTGCCAGTACCATTAGGACAGGGATTCAGCCCCAGCATTTT
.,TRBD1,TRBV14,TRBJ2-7,CASSQGTGIREQYF,TGTGCCAGCAGCCAAGGGACAGGGATAAGGGAGCAGTACTTC
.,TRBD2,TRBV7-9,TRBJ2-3,CASSSTFGLAGGKDTQYF,TGTGCCAGCAGCTCAACCTTCGGACTAGCGGGAGGTAAAGATACGCAGTATTTT
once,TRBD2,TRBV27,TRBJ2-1,CASSLYPQRTLGLAGGPNEQFF,TGTGCCAGCAGTTTATACCCGCAGAGAACACTGGGACTAGCGGGAGGGCCCAATGAGCAGTTCTTC
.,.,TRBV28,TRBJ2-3,CASSLIAVRGTDTQYF,TGTGCCAGCAGTTTAATAGCAGTCAGGGGTACAGATACGCAGTATTTT
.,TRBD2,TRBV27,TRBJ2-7,CASRGAGVSYEQYF,TGTGCCAGCAGAGGAGCGGGAGTATCCTACGAGCAGTACTTC
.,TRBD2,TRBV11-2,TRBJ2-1,CASSLSGRYNEQFF,TGTGCCAGCAGCTTGAGCGGGAGATACAATGAGCAGTTCTTC
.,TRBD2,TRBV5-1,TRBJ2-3,CASSGGRAVDTQYF,TGCGCCAGCAGCGGCGGGAGGGCGGTAGATACGCAGTATTTT
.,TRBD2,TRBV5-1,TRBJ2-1,CASSRTSGRVGEQFF,TGCGCCAGCAGCCGGACTAGCGGGAGGGTCGGTGAGCAGTTCTTC
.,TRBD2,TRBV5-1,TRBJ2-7,CASSLTSGSNEQYF,TGCGCCAGCAGCCTTACTAGCGGGAGCAACGAGCAGTACTTC
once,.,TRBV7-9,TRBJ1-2,CASSPGSGYTF,TGTGCCAGCAGCCCCGGCAGTGGCTACACCTTC
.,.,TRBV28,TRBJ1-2,CASSPPQGGYGYTF,TGTGCCAGCAGCCCACCCCAGGGAGGGTATGGCTACACCTTC
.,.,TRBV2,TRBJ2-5,CASTTYSKETQYF,TGTGCCAGCACTACGTACAGCAAAGAGACCCAGTACTTC
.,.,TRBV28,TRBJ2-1,CASSLDSEQFF,TGTGCCAGCAGTCTGGACAGTGAGCAGTTCTTC
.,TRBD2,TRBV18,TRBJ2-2,CASSSQMTSENTGELFF,TGTGCCAGCTCATCTCAGATGACTAGCGAGAACACCGGGGAGCTGTTTTTT
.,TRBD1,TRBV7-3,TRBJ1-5,CASNPQGQGFRQPQHF,TGTGCCAGCAACCCCCAGGGACAGGGGTTCCGTCAGCCCCAGCATTTT
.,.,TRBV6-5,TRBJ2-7,CASSYSKGTTSEQYF,TGTGCCAGCAGTTACTCGAAAGGGACCACCTCCGAGCAGTACTTC
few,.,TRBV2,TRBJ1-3,CASSEQGTGNTIYF,TGTGCCAGCAGTGAACAGGGTACTGGAAACACCATATATTTT
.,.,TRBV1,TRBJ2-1,CTTWDYNEQFF,TGCACCACCTGGGACTACAATGAGCAGTTCTTC
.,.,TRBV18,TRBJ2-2,CASSPRAGELFF,TGTGCCAGCTCACCAAGAGCCGGGGAGCTGTTTTTT
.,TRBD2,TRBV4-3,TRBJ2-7,CASSYGRGGNYEQYF,TGCGCCAGCAGCTATGGTAGGGGAGGGAACTACGAGCAGTACTTC
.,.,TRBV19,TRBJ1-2,CASSIESRAGAYGYTF,TGTGCCAGTAGTATTGAGTCGCGAGCCGGGGCCTATGGCTACACCTTC
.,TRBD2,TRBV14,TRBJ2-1,CASSDPSGYYNEQFF,TGTGCCAGCAGCGACCCTAGCGGGTATTACAATGAGCAGTTCTTC
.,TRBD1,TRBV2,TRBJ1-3,CASSVKGAKGNTIYF,TGTGCCAGCTCCGTAAAGGGGGCGAAGGGAAACACCATATATTTT
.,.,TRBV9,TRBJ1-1,CASKGGMNTEAFF,TGTGCCAGCAAGGGGGGGATGAACACTGAAGCTTTCTTT
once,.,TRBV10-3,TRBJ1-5,CAIRAGSNQPQHF,TGTGCCATCAGGGCGGGCTCCAATCAGCCCCAGCATTTT
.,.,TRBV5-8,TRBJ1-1,CASSRRGNTEAFF,TGTGCCAGCAGCCGCCGAGGGAACACTGAAGCTTTCTTT